The 24 T cell receptor beta chains reported below all come from one sample, sequenced in a study of blood T cell repertoires in COVID-19. The protocol was immunoSEQ multiplex PCR, while the TCRdb copy is restricted to in-frame clones and leaves out a portion. Here the sample spans about 360,000 clones, 75% to 90% being singletons. The specimen was peripheral blood. These receptor sequences come from an older woman with COVID-19, enrolled during active disease.

The genes are TRBV5-1 and TRBJ2-3, with TRBD1 identical over 7 bases. Germline CDR1 reads SGHRS; CDR2 reads YFSETQ. Trimming took 4 bases from V and 6 from J; bases not matched to a gene: 11. The CDR3 has 15 residues. The DNA of the CDR3 is TGCGCCAGCAGCCCGGGACAGCTCTTAAGGGATACGCAGTATTTT. This codes for CASSPGQLLRDTQYF.

The CDR3 sequence is CASSPVGGRETQYF. The CDR3 DNA is TGCGCCAGCAGCCCCGTCGGAGGGAGAGAGACCCAGTACTTC. The rearrangement links TRBV5-1 to TRBJ2-5, with D maybe TRBD2 (6 bases). This CDR3 is 14 amino acids long. Germline CDR1 is SGHRS and CDR2 is YFSETQ. V lost 4 bases and J 4 bases, leaving 14 bases between the germline ends.

This chain joins TRBV10-3 and TRBJ1-2; TRBD1 aligns across 7 bases. V shed 0 bases, J shed 6 bases, and the junction held 7 bases outside the gene matches. The CDR3 is made up of 15 amino acids. Germline V gene data show CDR1 as ENHRY and CDR2 as SYGVKD. For the CDR3, the DNA is TGTGCCATCAGTGAGTCGACAGGGTTCCACAATGGCTACACCTTC. Translation: CAISESTGFHNGYTF.

The V call is TRBV19, the J call TRBJ1-5; D might be TRBD1 (5 bases). Trimming shortened V by 0 bases and J by 2 bases, and 23 bases separated the two germline ends. Germline V lookup: CDR1 LNHDA, CDR2 SQIVND (reference sequence). The CDR3 length is 20 residues. This CDR3 is CASSIDIYGMTVLGNQPQHF. The CDR3 DNA follows: TGTGCCAGTAGTATAGATATCTATGGGATGACAGTTTTGGGCAATCAGCCCCAGCATTTT.

V gene TRBV18 combines with J gene TRBJ2-7; tentatively, D is TRBD1 (5 bases). The CDR3 consists of 12 residues. Germline V gene sequence: CDR1 KGHSH, CDR2 LQKENI. The V gene lost 4 bases and the J gene lost 5 bases, with 9 bases spanning the gap. The CDR3 loop reads CASSQSRDEQYF. CDR3 nucleotide sequence: TGTGCCAGCTCACAGAGCAGGGACGAGCAGTACTTC.

The chain links TRBV27 to TRBJ2-2; D remains unclear. This CDR3 has 16 amino acids. Germline-derived CDR1 and CDR2 are MNHEY and SMNVEV (reference sequence). V shed 5 bases and J shed 4 bases, with 17 bases lying between them. The CDR3 DNA is TGTGCCAGCAGTCCCCTCAGGCTGGGCCTCACCGGGGAGCTGTTTTTT. This codes for CASSPLRLGLTGELFF.

This chain uses TRBV7-2 with TRBJ2-5; D is possibly TRBD2 (5 bases). The CDR3 is 14 amino acids. V was shortened by 3 bases and J by 3 bases, with 11 bases between the two germline ends. From germline, CDR1 is SGHTA and CDR2 FQGNSA. The DNA for the CDR3 is TGTGCCAGCAGCTTGAGTCTAGCCAAAGAGACCCAGTACTTC. It codes for CASSLSLAKETQYF.

The rearrangement joins TRBV5-1 to TRBJ1-4, with a weak D call TRBD1 (6 bases). V was pared by 4 bases and J by 0 bases, with 10 bases between. In germline, CDR1 is SGHRS, CDR2 YFSETQ. The CDR3 is 15 residues long. The CDR3 DNA follows: TGCGCCAGCAGCCTCCGGACAGCAACTAATGAAAAACTGTTTTTT. Its translation is CASSLRTATNEKLFF. The variable domain in full, completed from reference TRBV5-1 and TRBJ1-4, reads KAGVTQTPRYLIKTRGQQVTLSCSPISGHRSVSWYQQTPGQGLQFLFEYFSETQRNKGNFPGRFSGRQFSNSRSEMNVSTLELGDSALYLCASSLRTATNEKLFFGSGTQLSVL.

This clone was detected a few times. The V call is TRBV6-5, the J call TRBJ1-2, with 7 bases matching TRBD1. The CDR3 has 12 residues. The V segment lost 4 bases and the J segment 8 bases; nucleotides outside the gene matches: 4. Germline CDR1 is MNHEY and CDR2 is SVGAGI. The CDR3: CASSSTGTGYTF. Written as DNA, the CDR3 is TGTGCCAGCAGTTCGACAGGGACCGGCTACACCTTC.

On this clone: One end of the junction fails to match germline, which may point to a read error. The chain joins TRBV4-1 to TRBJ2-5; 7 bases agree with TRBD2. The CDR3 contains 16 residues. Germline V lookup: CDR1 MGHRA, CDR2 YSYEKL. CDR3 protein: CASSQGPPGLQETQYF. CDR3 sequence (DNA): TGCGCCAGCAGCCAAGGTCCCCCGGGACTACAAGAAACCCAGTACTTC.

J is TRBJ1-2 and V is TRBV7-2, with D unclear. The length of the CDR3 is 14 residues. The V and J ends lost 1 base and 8 bases respectively, with 14 bases between them. Germline V gene sequence: CDR1 SGHTA, CDR2 FQGNSA. The CDR3 DNA is TGTGCCAGCAGCTTAGAAAGGCAGGCCCACGGCTACACCTTC. Its protein is CASSLERQAHGYTF.

The chain links TRBV27 to TRBJ1-2; no definite D call. The length of the CDR3 is 14 residues. The germline CDR1 and CDR2 sequences are MNHEY and SMNVEV (reference sequence). V was cut by 0 bases and J by 2 bases, with 7 bases left in between. This chain's CDR3 is CASSLSGGNYGYTF. The CDR3 nucleotides are TGTGCCAGCAGTTTATCGGGAGGGAACTATGGCTACACCTTC.

The chain uses TRBV6-6 and TRBJ2-3, with TRBD1 matching 7 bases. The CDR3 covers 15 residues. V dropped 4 bases and J dropped 1; count of bases not matched to a gene: 5. Germline-derived CDR1 and CDR2 are MNHNY and SVGAGI (reference sequence). In nucleotides, the CDR3 is TGTGCCAGCAGTTCTTACAGGGGCGGCACAGATACGCAGTATTTT. As protein: CASSSYRGGTDTQYF.

The rearrangement joins TRBV7-3 to TRBJ2-1; TRBD2 agrees at 9 bases. Germline V gives CDR1 SGHTA, CDR2 FQGTGA. After removal of 5 bases from V and 4 bases from J, the junction contained 9 bases not matched to a gene. This CDR3 region has 16 residues. CDR3 residues: CASSTRSSGGYNEQFF. CDR3 in DNA: TGTGCCAGCAGCACCCGCAGTAGCGGGGGATACAATGAGCAGTTCTTC.

The chain links TRBV5-4 to TRBJ2-1; 14 bases match TRBD2. With 3 bases clipped from V and 0 bases from J, the junction kept 8 bases outside the gene matches. This CDR3 is built from 19 residues. Per the germline V gene, CDR1 is SGHNT and CDR2 is YYREEE (reference sequence). CDR3 region: CASSSGLAGVKSSYNEQFF. In DNA, the CDR3 is TGTGCCAGCAGCTCGGGACTAGCGGGGGTCAAGAGCTCCTACAATGAGCAGTTCTTC.

The chain combines TRBV30 with TRBJ1-4, with D hard to call. The CDR3 loop spans 15 amino acids. Germline CDR1 and CDR2: GTSNPN and SVGIG (reference sequence). V gave up 4 bases and J gave up 8 bases, with 20 bases separating them. The CDR3 region has the DNA TGTGCCTGGAAGCCACAGTTGGGTCCGGGAGAAAAACTGTTTTTT. Encoded protein: CAWKPQLGPGEKLFF. Filled out from reference TRBV30 and TRBJ1-4, the complete variable domain reads SQTIHQWPATLVQPVGSPLSLECTVEGTSNPNLYWYRQAAGRGLQLLFYSVGIGQISSEVPQNLSASRPQDRQFILSSKKLLLSDSGFYLCAWKPQLGPGEKLFFGSGTQLSVL.

V gene TRBV6-6 combines with J gene TRBJ1-6; D possibly corresponds to TRBD1 (6 bases). CDR3 length: 15 amino acids. Trimming took off 7 bases at V and 7 bases at J, with 17 bases between the two ends. Per germline, CDR1 MNHNY and CDR2 SVGAGI (reference sequence). The CDR3 bases are TGTGCCAGCATCCCCCGGGAGGGGGGAAATTCACCCCTCCACTTT. Translated: CASIPREGGNSPLHF.

J is TRBJ1-1 and V is TRBV6-1, with 8 bases matching TRBD1. Trimming cost V 3 bases and J 3 bases; bases outside gene matches: 9. The CDR3 runs to 16 residues. Looked up from germline, CDR1 is MNHNS and CDR2 is SASEGT. CDR3: CASSDTDRGGDTEAFF. For the CDR3, the DNA is TGTGCCAGCAGTGACACTGACAGGGGCGGGGACACTGAAGCTTTCTTT.

V and J are TRBV3-1 (or the pseudogene TRBV3-2) and TRBJ1-5; D remains ambiguous. Germline V CDR1 and CDR2: LGHDT, YNNKEL (reference sequence). The V gene lost 5 bases and the J gene lost 0 bases, with 11 bases spanning the gap. The CDR3 is 15 amino acids. The CDR3 nucleotides are TGTGCCAGCAGCGACACGGAATATAGCAATCAGCCCCAGCATTTT. Protein product: CASSDTEYSNQPQHF.

This clone was seen a single time. The rearrangement uses TRBV9 and TRBJ1-4; TRBD1 matches at 10 bases. The V segment lost 3 bases and the J segment 5 bases; nucleotides outside the gene matches: 7. Germline CDR1 reads SGDLS; CDR2 reads YYNGEE. CDR3 size: 16 residues. In DNA form, the CDR3 reads TGTGCCAGCAGCGCACAGGGACAGGGGTTCAATGAAAAACTGTTTTTT. Translating gives CASSAQGQGFNEKLFF.

The CDR3 here is CASSGLAGGRDEQFF. The CDR3 DNA follows: TGTGCCAGCAGTGGCCTAGCGGGGGGTAGAGATGAGCAGTTCTTC. The rearrangement links TRBV25-1 to TRBJ2-1; 11 nucleotides agree with TRBD2. The J segment lost 8 bases and the V segment lost 4 bases, leaving 7 bases of the junction unmatched. Germline CDR1 and CDR2: MGHDK and SYGVNS. This CDR3 contains 15 residues.

The chain has TRBV6-5 and TRBJ1-6; 9 positions agree with TRBD1. CDR1 MNHEY and CDR2 SVGAGI come from the germline V gene. Germline trimming cut 6 bases from V and 5 bases from J; bases unmatched to any gene: 5. This CDR3 spans 15 amino acids. The DNA for the CDR3 is TGTGCCAGCAGGGCCGGGACAGGGAATAATTCACCCCTCCACTTT. This gives the protein CASRAGTGNNSPLHF.

The genes are TRBV18 and TRBJ1-4, with 7 bases lining up with TRBD1. The CDR3 extends over 16 amino acids. With 6 bases clipped from V and 0 bases from J, the junction kept 7 bases outside the gene matches. Germline assignment: CDR1 KGHSH and CDR2 LQKENI. The CDR3 sequence is CASSAGQVATNEKLFF. Written as DNA, the CDR3 is TGTGCCAGCTCGGCCGGACAGGTCGCAACTAATGAAAAACTGTTTTTT. The full variable domain, completed using reference TRBV18 and TRBJ1-4, is NAGVMQNPRHLVRRRGQEARLRCSPMKGHSHVYWYRQLPEEGLKFMVYLQKENIIDESGMPKERFSAEFPKEGPSILRIQQVVRGDSAAYFCASSAGQVATNEKLFFGSGTQLSVL.

The chain links TRBV7-3 to TRBJ2-3, with D possibly being TRBD1 (6 bases). The CDR3 covers 14 residues. From germline, CDR1 is SGHTA and CDR2 FQGTGA. Trimming removed 5 bases at V and 2 bases at J, with 11 bases between. The CDR3 reads CASSTGITTDTQYF. CDR3 DNA sequence: TGTGCCAGCAGCACAGGGATAACCACAGATACGCAGTATTTT. Full variable domain (missing parts from reference TRBV7-3 and TRBJ2-3): GAGVSQTPSNKVTEKGKYVELRCDPISGHTALYWYRQSLGQGPEFLIYFQGTGAADDSGLPNDRFFAVRPEGSVSTLKIQRTERGDSAVYLCASSTGITTDTQYFGPGTRLTVL.